A single sample is the source of the 7 T cell receptor beta chains below, sequenced in a study of blood T cell repertoires in COVID-19. The assay was immunoSEQ multiplex PCR, and TCRdb's table has in-frame clones only and misses some. This table has over 150,000 clones, about three quarters appearing once. Sequenced material: peripheral blood. Every receptor here comes from a man aged 80 or over with acute or convalescent COVID-19.

This clone was observed once. This rearrangement joins TRBV27 to TRBJ2-5; possible D gene TRBD1, 7 bases. Trimming pared 3 bases from V and 6 bases from J, leaving 17 bases between. CDR1 is MNHEY and CDR2 is SMNVEV in the germline V gene (reference sequence). This CDR3 comprises 15 residues. The CDR3 DNA reads TGTGCCAGCAGTTTCCGACAGGGAGGCCTGCAGACCCAGTACTTC. As protein: CASSFRQGGLQTQYF.

The chain has TRBV6-5 and TRBJ2-7; 9 bases match TRBD2. The germline gives CDR1 MNHEY, CDR2 SVGAGI. The V and J ends lost 2 bases and 2 bases, in that order; junction bases with no gene match: 4. The CDR3 sequence is 15 residues long. CDR3 DNA sequence: TGTGCCAGCAGTTACCGGGGACTAGCCGCCTACGAGCAGTACTTC. Its translation: CASSYRGLAAYEQYF.

V gene TRBV28 combines with J gene TRBJ1-1, with D unresolved. The germline V and J ends were trimmed by 3 bases and 5 bases, with 22 bases remaining between them. Germline V gene lookup returns CDR1 MDHEN and CDR2 SYDVKM. The CDR3 contains 17 residues. In DNA form, the CDR3 reads TGTGCCAGCAGTTTCTGGGAGTCGAGGGTGGCTGGGACTGAAGCTTTCTTT. This sequence encodes CASSFWESRVAGTEAFF.

The V gene is TRBV7-9, the J gene TRBJ1-2, with D perhaps TRBD1 (5 bases). Germline values: CDR1 SEHNR, CDR2 FQNEAQ (reference sequence). Between the trimmed V and J ends, which lost 5 bases and 3 bases, there was a span of 22 bases. The CDR3 runs 17 residues. The CDR3 coding sequence is TGTGCCAGCAGCCTCACGGGTATGGGCGCAGGGCACTATGGCTACACCTTC. Translation: CASSLTGMGAGHYGYTF.

The CDR3 region is CASSLYRRSYNSPLHF. DNA for the CDR3: TGTGCCAGCAGCTTATATCGGAGGTCCTATAATTCACCCCTCCACTTT. The V gene is TRBV7-8, the J gene TRBJ1-6; D is uncertain. The V gene's germline CDR1 is SGHVS and CDR2 FQNEAQ. The V end lost 2 bases, the J end lost 1 base, and 9 bases lay between the germline ends. The CDR3 contains 16 residues.

J is TRBJ2-7 and V is TRBV7-2, with D possibly being TRBD2 (7 bases). CDR3 length equals 15 residues. Trimming cost V 4 bases and J 3 bases, with 16 bases left between them. Germline CDR1 and CDR2: SGHTA and FQGNSA. This CDR3 reads CASSWPGRGIYEQYF. In nucleotides, the CDR3 is TGTGCCAGCAGCTGGCCTGGGAGGGGGATCTACGAGCAGTACTTC. Full variable domain (rest looked up from reference TRBV7-2 and TRBJ2-7): GAGVSQSPSNKVTEKGKDVELRCDPISGHTALYWYRQSLGQGLEFLIYFQGNSAPDKSGLPSDRFSAERTGGSVSTLTIQRTQQEDSAVYLCASSWPGRGIYEQYFGPGTRLTVT.

The rearrangement joins TRBV18 to TRBJ2-3, with D possibly being TRBD1 (5 bases). The ends were cut back, 9 bases at V and 2 bases at J, with 9 bases in the middle. The length of the CDR3 is 12 residues. Germline V gene data show CDR1 as KGHSH and CDR2 as LQKENI. The DNA of the CDR3 is TGTGCCAGTCGACAGACCACAGATACGCAGTATTTT. Its protein product is CASRQTTDTQYF.